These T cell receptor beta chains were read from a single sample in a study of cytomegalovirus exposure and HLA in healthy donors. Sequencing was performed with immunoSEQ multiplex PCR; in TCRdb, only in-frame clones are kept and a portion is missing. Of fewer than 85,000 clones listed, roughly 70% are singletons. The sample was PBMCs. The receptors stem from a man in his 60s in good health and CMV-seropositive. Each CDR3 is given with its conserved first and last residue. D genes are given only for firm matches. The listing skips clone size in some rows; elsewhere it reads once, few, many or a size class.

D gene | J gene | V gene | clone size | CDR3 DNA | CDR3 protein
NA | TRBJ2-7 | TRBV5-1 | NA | TGCGCCAGCAGCTCCATCCCGGGTGTTGGCGAGCAGTACTTC | CASSSIPGVGEQYF
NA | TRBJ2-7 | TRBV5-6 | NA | TGTGCCAGCAGCTCCGGGGCCTACGAGCAGTACTTC | CASSSGAYEQYF
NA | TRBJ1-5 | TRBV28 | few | TGTGCCAGCAGGTCCAGTATGGGAGGGGCTAGCAATCAGCCCCAGCATTTT | CASRSSMGGASNQPQHF
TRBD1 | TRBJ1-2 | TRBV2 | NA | TGTGCCAGCTGGGCAGGGGGCGGCTATGGCTACACCTTC | CASWAGGGYGYTF
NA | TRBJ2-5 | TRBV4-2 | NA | TGTGCCAGCAGCCAAGATCGCGGTACCGGGACCCAGTACTTC | CASSQDRGTGTQYF
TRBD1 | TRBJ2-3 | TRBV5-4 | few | TGTGCCAGCAGATTCCGGGACAGGGGACAGGGCACAGATACGCAGTATTTT | CASRFRDRGQGTDTQYF
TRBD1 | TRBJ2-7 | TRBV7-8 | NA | TGTGCCAGCAGCTTAGGTCGTATCCTGGGACAGGACAACGAGCAGTACTTC | CASSLGRILGQDNEQYF
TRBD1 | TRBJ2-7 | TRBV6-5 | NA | TGTGCCAGCAGTCCCCCCGGGACAGGGGTCCGGGAGCAGTACTTC | CASSPPGTGVREQYF
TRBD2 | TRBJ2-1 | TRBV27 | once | TGTGCCTGCTCTAGCGGGAGATCCTCCTACAATGAGCAGTTCTTC | CACSSGRSSYNEQFF
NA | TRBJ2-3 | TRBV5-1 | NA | TGCGCCAGCAGCTTGGGACAGAACACAGATACGCAGTATTTT | CASSLGQNTDTQYF
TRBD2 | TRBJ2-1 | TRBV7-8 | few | TGTGCCAGCAGCTTAACCGGGGGGAGCTCCTACAATGAGCAGTTCTTC | CASSLTGGSSYNEQFF
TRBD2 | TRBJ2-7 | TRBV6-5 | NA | TGTGCCAGCAGAAGGACTAGCGGAGCCTACGAGCAGTACTTC | CASRRTSGAYEQYF
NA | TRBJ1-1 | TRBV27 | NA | TGTGCCAGCAGTTTGGGGCCCGGCGGTGAAGCTTTCTTT | CASSLGPGGEAFF
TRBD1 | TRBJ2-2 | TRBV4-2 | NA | TGTGCCAGCAGCCAAGACCAAAGGACAGGAACGAACACCGGGGAGCTGTTTTTT | CASSQDQRTGTNTGELFF
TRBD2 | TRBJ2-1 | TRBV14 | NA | TGTGCCAGCAGCCGAAATAGCGGGAGCTCCTACAATGGGCAGTTCTTC | CASSRNSGSSYNGQFF
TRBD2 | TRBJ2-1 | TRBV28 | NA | TGTGCCAGCAGTTTAGTACTAGCGGGAGTTTATGAGCAGTTCTTC | CASSLVLAGVYEQFF
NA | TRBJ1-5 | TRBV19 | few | TGTGCCAGTACCCTGGGGGGGACGGTAAGCAATCAGCCCCAGCATTTT | CASTLGGTVSNQPQHF
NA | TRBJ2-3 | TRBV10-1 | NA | TGCGCCAGCGGGAGGACGACCACAGATACGCAGTATTTT | CASGRTTTDTQYF
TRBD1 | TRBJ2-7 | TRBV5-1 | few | TGCGCCAGCAGCTCCGGGACAGGGGGCTACGAGCAGTACTTC | CASSSGTGGYEQYF
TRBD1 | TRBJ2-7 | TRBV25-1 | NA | TGTGCCAGCCGGACAGGGGCAAGCGAGCAGTACTTC | CASRTGASEQYF
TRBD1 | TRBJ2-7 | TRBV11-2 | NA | TGTGCCAGCAGCTTGGGACAGGGGGACACCTACGAGCAGTACTTC | CASSLGQGDTYEQYF
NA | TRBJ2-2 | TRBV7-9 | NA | TGTGCCAGCAGCCCCAGGGTAGGGGCGAACACCGGGGAGCTGTTTTTT | CASSPRVGANTGELFF
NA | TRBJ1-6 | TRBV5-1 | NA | TGCGCCAGCAGCGATGGGGCAGGGTTGGCTTCACCCCTCCACTTT | CASSDGAGLASPLHF
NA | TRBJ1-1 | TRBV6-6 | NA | TGTGCCAGCAGTTACTCGACCAGGGCACCCGAAGCTTTCTTT | CASSYSTRAPEAFF
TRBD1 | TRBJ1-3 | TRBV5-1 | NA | TGCGCCAGCAGCTCCGGACAGGACCCACGATGGAACACCATATATTTT | CASSSGQDPRWNTIYF
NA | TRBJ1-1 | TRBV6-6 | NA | TGTGCCAGCAGCTTCCCGGGGAACACTGAAGCTTTCTTT | CASSFPGNTEAFF
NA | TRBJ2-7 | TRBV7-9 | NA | TGTGCCAGTTCGGGACTCGAGCAGTACTTC | CASSGLEQYF
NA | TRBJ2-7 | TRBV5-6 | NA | TGTGCCAGCAGCTGGGGCGGTGAGCAGTACTTC | CASSWGGEQYF
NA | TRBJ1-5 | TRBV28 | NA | TGTGCCAGCAGTTTCGGGGGAGGACGGAGCAATCAGCCCCAGCATTTT | CASSFGGGRSNQPQHF
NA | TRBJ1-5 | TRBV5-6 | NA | TGTGCCAGCAGCTTTAGAGGAAACCAGCCCCAGCATTTT | CASSFRGNQPQHF
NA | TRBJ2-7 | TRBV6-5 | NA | TGTGCCAGCAGTTACAAGGAGTCCTACGAGCAGTACTTC | CASSYKESYEQYF
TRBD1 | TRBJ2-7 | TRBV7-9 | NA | TGTGCCAGCAGCTTGTTCCGGGCCCAGGGGGACGAGCAGTACTTC | CASSLFRAQGDEQYF
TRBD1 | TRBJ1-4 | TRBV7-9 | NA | TGTGCCAGCAGCCCCAGCCCCGGGACAGGGACTGAAAAACTGTTTTTT | CASSPSPGTGTEKLFF
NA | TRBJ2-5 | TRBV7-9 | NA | TGTGCCAGCAGTTCCATTTCACACAGAACTCAAGAGACCCAGTACTTC | CASSSISHRTQETQYF
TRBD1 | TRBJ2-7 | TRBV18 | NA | TGTGCCAGCTCACCTGGACAGGGGGCCTACGAGCAGTACTTC | CASSPGQGAYEQYF
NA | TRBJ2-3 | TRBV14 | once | TGTGCCAGCAGCGGATACAGGGTACCAGATACGCAGTATTTT | CASSGYRVPDTQYF
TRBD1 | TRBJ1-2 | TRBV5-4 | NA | TGTGCCAGCAGCTTCAGACAGGGAAACTATGGCTACACCTTC | CASSFRQGNYGYTF
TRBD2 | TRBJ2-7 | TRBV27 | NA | TGTGCCAGCAGAAGCGGGAGAGGGAACGAGCAGTACTTC | CASRSGRGNEQYF
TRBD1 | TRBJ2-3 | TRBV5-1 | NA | TGCGCCAGCAGCCTCCCCCTACAGGGGGTAAGAGATACGCAGTATTTT | CASSLPLQGVRDTQYF
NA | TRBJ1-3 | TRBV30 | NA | TGTGCCTGGAGTCCTAAGGGGAATTCTGGAAACACCATATATTTT | CAWSPKGNSGNTIYF
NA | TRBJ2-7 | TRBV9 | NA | TGTGCCAGCAGCGTAGCTTTGGGCGCATATGGCGAGCAGTACTTC | CASSVALGAYGEQYF
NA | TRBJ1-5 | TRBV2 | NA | TGTGCCAGCAGTGAAGGGGGCAGGCAGCCCCAGCATTTT | CASSEGGRQPQHF
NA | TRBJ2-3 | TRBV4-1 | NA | TGCGCCAGCAGCCAAGATATTGGCACAGATACGCAGTATTTT | CASSQDIGTDTQYF
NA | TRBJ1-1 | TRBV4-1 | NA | TGCGCCAGCAGCCAAATTAATGTAGTCACTGAAGCTTTCTTT | CASSQINVVTEAFF
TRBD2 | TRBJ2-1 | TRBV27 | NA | TGTGCCAGCAGTTTAACTAGCGGACCCGGGGACAATGAGCAGTTCTTC | CASSLTSGPGDNEQFF
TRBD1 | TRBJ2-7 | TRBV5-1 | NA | TGCGCCAGCAGCTCCGGGACAGGGGGCGAGCAGTACTTC | CASSSGTGGEQYF
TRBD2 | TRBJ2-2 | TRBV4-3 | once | TGCGCCAGCAGCCAAGCCGCGACTAGCGCAAACACCGGGGAGCTGTTTTTT | CASSQAATSANTGELFF
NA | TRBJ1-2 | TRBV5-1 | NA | TGCGCCAGCAGCTTGATACGGGTAGAAGGCGGGAACTATGGCTACACCTTC | CASSLIRVEGGNYGYTF
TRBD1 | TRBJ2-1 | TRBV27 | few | TGTGCCAGCAGTTTATATTGGGGACAGGGGTGGGATGAGCAGTTCTTC | CASSLYWGQGWDEQFF
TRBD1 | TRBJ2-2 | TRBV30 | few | TGTGCCTGGAGTGTACCAGGGACAGGGGGTACCGGGGAGCTGTTTTTT | CAWSVPGTGGTGELFF
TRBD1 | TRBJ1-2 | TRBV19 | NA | TGTGCCAGTAGTAGACAGGGGGCAGATACATATGGCTACACCTTC | CASSRQGADTYGYTF
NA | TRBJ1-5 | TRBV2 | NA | TGTGCCAGCAGCTCCTTAACCGCGCAGGGGCAGCCCCAGCATTTT | CASSSLTAQGQPQHF
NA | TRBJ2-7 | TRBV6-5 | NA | TGTGCCAGCAGTCCATCGGGGATCTACGAGCAGTACTTC | CASSPSGIYEQYF
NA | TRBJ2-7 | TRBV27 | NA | TGTGCCAGCAGTTTCCCGGGGGACGAGCAGTACTTC | CASSFPGDEQYF
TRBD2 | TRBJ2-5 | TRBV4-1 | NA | TGCGCCAGCAGCCAAGACGCGGGAGAAGAGACCCAGTACTTC | CASSQDAGEETQYF
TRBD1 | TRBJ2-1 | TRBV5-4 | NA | TGTGCCAGCAGCTCCTGGACAGGTGCAAATGAGCAGTTCTTC | CASSSWTGANEQFF
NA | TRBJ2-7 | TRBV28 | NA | TGTGCCAGCAGCCCAGGACAGACCTACGAGCAGTACTTC | CASSPGQTYEQYF